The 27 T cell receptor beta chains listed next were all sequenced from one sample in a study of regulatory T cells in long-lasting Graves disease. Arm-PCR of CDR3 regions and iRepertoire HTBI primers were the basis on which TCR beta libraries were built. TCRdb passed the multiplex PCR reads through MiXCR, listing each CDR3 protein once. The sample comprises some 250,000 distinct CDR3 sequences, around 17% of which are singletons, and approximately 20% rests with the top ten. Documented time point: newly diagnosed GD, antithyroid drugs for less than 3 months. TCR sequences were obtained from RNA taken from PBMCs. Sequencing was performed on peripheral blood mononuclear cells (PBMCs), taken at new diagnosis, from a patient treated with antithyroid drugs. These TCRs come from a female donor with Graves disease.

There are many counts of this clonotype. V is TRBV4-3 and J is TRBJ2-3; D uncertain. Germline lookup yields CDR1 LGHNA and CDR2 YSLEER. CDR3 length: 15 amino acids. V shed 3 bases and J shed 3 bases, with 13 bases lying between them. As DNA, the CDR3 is TGCGCCAGCAGCCAGTCAAACGAACGAACAGATACGCAGTATTTT. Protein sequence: CASSQSNERTDTQYF.

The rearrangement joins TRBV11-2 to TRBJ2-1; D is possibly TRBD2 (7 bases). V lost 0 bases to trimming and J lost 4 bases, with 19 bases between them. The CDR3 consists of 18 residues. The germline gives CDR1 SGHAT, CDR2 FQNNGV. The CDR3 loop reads CASSLDRGRGTPYNEQFF. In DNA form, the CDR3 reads TGTGCCAGCAGCTTAGATCGTGGGAGGGGGACACCGTACAATGAGCAGTTCTTC.

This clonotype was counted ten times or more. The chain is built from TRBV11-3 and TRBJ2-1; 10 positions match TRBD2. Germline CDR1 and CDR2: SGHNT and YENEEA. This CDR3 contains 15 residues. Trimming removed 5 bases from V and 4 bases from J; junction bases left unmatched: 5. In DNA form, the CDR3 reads TGTGCCAGCAGCCAAAGACTAGCGGGTTACAATGAGCAGTTCTTC. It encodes CASSQRLAGYNEQFF.

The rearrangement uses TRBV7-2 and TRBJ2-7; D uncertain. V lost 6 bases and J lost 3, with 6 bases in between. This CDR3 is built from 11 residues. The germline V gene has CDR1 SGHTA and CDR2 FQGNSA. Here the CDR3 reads CASREFYEQYF. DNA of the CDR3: TGTGCCAGCAGAGAATTCTACGAGCAGTACTTC.

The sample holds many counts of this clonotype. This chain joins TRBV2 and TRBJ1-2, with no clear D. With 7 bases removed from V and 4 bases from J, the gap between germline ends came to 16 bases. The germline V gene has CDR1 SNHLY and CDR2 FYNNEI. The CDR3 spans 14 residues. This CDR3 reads CASNPGGGAYGYTF. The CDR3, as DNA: TGTGCCAGCAACCCCGGTGGCGGCGCCTATGGCTACACCTTC.

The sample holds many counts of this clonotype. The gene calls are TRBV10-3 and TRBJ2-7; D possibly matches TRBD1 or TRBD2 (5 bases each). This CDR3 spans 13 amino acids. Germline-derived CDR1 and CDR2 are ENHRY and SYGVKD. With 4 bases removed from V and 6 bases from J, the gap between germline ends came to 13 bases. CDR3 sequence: CAISGQGRREQYF. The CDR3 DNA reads TGTGCCATCAGTGGTCAGGGACGTCGCGAGCAGTACTTC.

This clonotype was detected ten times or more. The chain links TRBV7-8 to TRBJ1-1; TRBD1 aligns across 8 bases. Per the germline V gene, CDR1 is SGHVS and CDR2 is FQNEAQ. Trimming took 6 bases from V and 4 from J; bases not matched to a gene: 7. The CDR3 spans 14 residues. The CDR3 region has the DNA TGTGCCAGCAGTTCGGACAGGGATTTCACTGAAGCTTTCTTT. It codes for CASSSDRDFTEAFF.

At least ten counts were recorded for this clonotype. CDR3 sequence: CASTRDKNIQYF. The CDR3 DNA follows: TGTGCCAGCACTCGGGACAAAAACATTCAGTACTTC. V and J are TRBV2 and TRBJ2-4, with D perhaps matching TRBD2 (5 bases). In germline, CDR1 is SNHLY, CDR2 FYNNEI. This CDR3 has 12 amino acids. The V end was cut by 7 bases, the J end by 3 bases, with 7 bases between.

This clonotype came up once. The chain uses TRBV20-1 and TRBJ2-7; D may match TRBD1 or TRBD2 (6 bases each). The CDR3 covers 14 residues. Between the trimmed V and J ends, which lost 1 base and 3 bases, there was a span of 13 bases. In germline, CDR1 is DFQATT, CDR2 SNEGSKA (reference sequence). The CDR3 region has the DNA TGCAGTGCTAGAGTCCCAGGGGAGGACTACGAGCAGTACTTC. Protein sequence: CSARVPGEDYEQYF.

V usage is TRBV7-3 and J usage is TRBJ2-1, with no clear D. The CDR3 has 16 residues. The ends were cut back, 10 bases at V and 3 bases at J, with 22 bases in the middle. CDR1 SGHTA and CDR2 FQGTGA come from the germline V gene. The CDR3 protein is CATQWVGYFGYNEQFF. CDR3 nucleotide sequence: TGTGCCACCCAGTGGGTCGGGTACTTTGGCTACAATGAGCAGTTCTTC.

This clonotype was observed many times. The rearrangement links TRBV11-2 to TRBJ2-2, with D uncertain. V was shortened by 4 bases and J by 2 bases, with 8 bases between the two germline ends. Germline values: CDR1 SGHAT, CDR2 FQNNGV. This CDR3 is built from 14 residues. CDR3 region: CASSSTTNTGELFF. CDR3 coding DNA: TGTGCCAGCAGCTCCACCACCAACACCGGGGAGCTGTTTTTT. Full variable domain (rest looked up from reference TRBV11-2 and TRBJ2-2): EAGVAQSPRYKIIEKRQSVAFWCNPISGHATLYWYQQILGQGPKLLIQFQNNGVVDDSQLPKDRFSAERLKGVDSTLKIQPAKLEDSAVYLCASSSTTNTGELFFGEGSRLTVL.

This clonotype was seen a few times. This CDR3 is CASSPQEAGEPQHF. The CDR3 DNA reads TGTGCCAGCAGCCCTCAGGAGGCGGGGGAACCCCAGCATTTT. The chain is built from TRBV7-9 and TRBJ1-5, with D possibly TRBD1 on 5 matching bases. This CDR3 is 14 amino acids long. CDR1 and CDR2 from the germline V gene are SEHNR and FQNEAQ (reference sequence). Trimming took 5 bases from V and 10 from J, leaving 18 bases between them.

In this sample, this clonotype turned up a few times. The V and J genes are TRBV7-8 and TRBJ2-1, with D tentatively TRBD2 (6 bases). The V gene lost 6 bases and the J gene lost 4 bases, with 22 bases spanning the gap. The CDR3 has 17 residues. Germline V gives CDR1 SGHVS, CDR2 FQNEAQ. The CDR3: CASSQSAGSWGYNEQFF. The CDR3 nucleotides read TGTGCCAGCAGTCAATCCGCGGGGTCGTGGGGGTACAATGAGCAGTTCTTC.

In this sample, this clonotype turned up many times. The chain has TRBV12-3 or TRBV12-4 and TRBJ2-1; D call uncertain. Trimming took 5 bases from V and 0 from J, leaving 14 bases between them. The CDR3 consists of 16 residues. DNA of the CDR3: TGTGCCAGCAGTCCGTATGACGCAAGCTCCTACAATGAGCAGTTCTTC. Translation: CASSPYDASSYNEQFF.

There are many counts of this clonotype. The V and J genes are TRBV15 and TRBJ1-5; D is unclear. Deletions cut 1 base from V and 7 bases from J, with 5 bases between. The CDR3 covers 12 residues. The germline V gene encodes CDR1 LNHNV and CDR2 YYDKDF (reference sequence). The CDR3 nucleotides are TGTGCCACCAGCAGAGTCGAACAGCCCCAGCATTTT. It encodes CATSRVEQPQHF. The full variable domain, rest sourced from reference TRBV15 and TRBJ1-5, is DAMVIQNPRYQVTQFGKPVTLSCSQTLNHNVMYWYQQKSSQAPKLLFHYYDKDFNNEADTPDNFQSRRPNTSFCFLDIRSPGLGDTAMYLCATSRVEQPQHFGDGTRLSIL.

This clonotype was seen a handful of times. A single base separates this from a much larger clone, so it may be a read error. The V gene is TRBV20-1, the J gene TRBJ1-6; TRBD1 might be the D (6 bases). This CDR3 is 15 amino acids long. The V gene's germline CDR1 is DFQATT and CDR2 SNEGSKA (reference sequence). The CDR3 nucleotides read TGCAGCGCAAGTAAAGGACAGATCTATGATTCACCCCTCCACTTT. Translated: CSASKGQIYDSPLHF.

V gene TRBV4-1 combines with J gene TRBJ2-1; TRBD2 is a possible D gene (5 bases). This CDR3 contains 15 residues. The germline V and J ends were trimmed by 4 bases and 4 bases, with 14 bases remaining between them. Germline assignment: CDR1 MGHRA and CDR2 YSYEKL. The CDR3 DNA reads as TGCGCCAGCAGCCGGGGAGAGGGAGTTTACAATGAGCAGTTCTTC. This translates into CASSRGEGVYNEQFF.

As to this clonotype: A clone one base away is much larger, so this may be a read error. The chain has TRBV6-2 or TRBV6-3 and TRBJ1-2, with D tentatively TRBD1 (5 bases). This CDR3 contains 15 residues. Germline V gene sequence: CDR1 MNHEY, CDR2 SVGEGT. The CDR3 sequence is CTSSYRQGRDYGYTF. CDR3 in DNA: TGTACCAGCAGTTACCGGCAGGGCCGGGACTATGGCTACACCTTC.

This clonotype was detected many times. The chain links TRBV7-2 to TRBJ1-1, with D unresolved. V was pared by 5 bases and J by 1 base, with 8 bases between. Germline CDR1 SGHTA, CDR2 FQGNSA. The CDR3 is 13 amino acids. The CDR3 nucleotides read TGTGCCAGCAGCCCTAGGAGGAACACTGAAGCTTTCTTT. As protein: CASSPRRNTEAFF.

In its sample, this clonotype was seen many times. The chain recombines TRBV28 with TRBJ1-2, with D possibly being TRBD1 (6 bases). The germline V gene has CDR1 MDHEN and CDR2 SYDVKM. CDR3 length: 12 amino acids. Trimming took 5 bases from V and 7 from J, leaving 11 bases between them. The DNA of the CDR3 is TGTGCCAGCAGTCTACAGGGAACTGGCTACACCTTC. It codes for CASSLQGTGYTF.

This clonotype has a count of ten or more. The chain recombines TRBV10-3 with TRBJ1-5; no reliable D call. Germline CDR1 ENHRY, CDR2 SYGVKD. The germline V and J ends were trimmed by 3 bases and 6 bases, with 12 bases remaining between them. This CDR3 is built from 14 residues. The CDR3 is CAISDPPIGQPQHF. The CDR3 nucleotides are TGTGCCATCAGTGATCCCCCCATAGGTCAGCCCCAGCATTTT.

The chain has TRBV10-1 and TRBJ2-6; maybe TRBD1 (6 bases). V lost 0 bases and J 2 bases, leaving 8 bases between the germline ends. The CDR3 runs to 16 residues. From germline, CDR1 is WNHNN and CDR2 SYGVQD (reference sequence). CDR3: CASSESNRAGANVLTF. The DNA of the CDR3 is TGCGCCAGCAGTGAGTCTAACAGGGCTGGGGCCAACGTCCTGACTTTC.

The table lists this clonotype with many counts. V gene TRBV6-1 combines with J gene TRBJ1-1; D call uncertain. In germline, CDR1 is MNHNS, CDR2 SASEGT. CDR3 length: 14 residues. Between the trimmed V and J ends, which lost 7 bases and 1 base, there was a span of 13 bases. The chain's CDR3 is CASMQGTWNTEAFF. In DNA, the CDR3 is TGTGCCAGCATGCAAGGAACGTGGAACACTGAAGCTTTCTTT.

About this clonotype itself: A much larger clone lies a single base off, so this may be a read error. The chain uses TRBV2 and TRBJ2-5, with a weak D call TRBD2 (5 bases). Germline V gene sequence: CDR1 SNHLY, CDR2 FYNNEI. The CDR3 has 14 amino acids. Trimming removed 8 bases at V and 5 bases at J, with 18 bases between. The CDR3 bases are TGTGCCAGCGGCTCCGACTATTTGTCTGAGACCCAGTACTTC. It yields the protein CASGSDYLSETQYF.

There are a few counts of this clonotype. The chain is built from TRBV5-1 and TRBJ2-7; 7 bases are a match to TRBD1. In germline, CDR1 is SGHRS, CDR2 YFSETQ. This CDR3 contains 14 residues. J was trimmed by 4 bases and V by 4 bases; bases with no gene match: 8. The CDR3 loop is CASSPADRPYEQYF. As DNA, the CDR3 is TGCGCCAGCAGCCCTGCGGACAGGCCTTACGAGCAGTACTTC.

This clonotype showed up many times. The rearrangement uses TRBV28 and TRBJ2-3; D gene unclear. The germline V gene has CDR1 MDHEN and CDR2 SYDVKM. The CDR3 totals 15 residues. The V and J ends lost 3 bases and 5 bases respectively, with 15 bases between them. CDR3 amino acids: CASSFGQVLGDTQYF. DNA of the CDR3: TGTGCCAGCAGTTTCGGGCAGGTTCTTGGAGATACGCAGTATTTT.

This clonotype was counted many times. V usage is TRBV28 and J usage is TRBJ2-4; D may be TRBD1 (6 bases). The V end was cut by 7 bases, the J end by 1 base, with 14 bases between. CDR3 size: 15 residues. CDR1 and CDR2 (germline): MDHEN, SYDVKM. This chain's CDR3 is CASTFAGAAKNIQYF. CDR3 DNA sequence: TGTGCCAGCACTTTCGCAGGGGCGGCCAAAAACATTCAGTACTTC.